This T cell receptor beta chain was captured in a study of CXCR3-negative and CXCR3-positive naive CD8 T cells. Germline V lookup: CDR1 SGHVS, CDR2 FNYEAQ. The CDR3 is 15 amino acids. As regards this clonotype: The antigen is unknown.

Every individual CD8+ T cell subset underwent sorting in triplicate at approximately 310,000 cells apiece. By phenotype, naive CD8+ T cells were CD45RO-CCR7+CD27+CD95-. Study conclusions and caveats: Cryopreserved PBMCs had partly decreased CXCR3 expression; fresh PBMCs were used in most assays. Higher TRB CDR3 hydrophobicity marked CXCR3-positive naive cells relative to CXCR3-negative naive cells. Both naive subsets carried similar amounts of surface CD5, so TCR strength was inferred from TRB CDR3 properties.

The TRB cDNA libraries were prepared by 5' RACE with UMI labels. Using the 5' RACE reads, TCRdb records one entry per CDR3 protein without DNA. In total, the table holds some 150,000 distinct CDR3 sequences. The origin of this receptor is a human donor in good health. Some clones in this sample may be carry-over from other donors' samples. The chain combines TRBV7-6 with TRBJ1-4; the D call of TRBD1 rests on TCRdb alone, since no DNA is present to check it. The sequencing sample was made of naive CXCR3+ CD8+ T cells from blood. Indicated subset: CD45RO-CCR7+CD27+CD95- naive CD8+ T cells expressing CXCR3 (TNR3+). CDR3 loop: CASSSIPGIGEKLFF.